This entry lists 20 T cell receptor beta chains sequenced from one sample in a study of OX40 agonist ivuxolimab in advanced cancers. Clones were sequenced by immunoSEQ multiplex PCR, and TCRdb holds only the in-frame ones, with some missing. The table lists roughly 30,000 clones, approximately 86% of them singletons, with over 35% in the top ten. Sequenced here: CD4+ or CD8+ T cells sorted from blood, sampled in a trial of the OX40 agonist ivuxolimab. These receptors came from an adult with an advanced solid tumor such as melanoma, head and neck, liver or kidney cancer.

V is TRBV27 and J is TRBJ2-7; D gene uncertain. V dropped 2 bases and J dropped 6 bases, with 14 bases sitting between them. The germline CDR1 and CDR2 sequences are MNHEY and SMNVEV (reference sequence). The CDR3 contains 14 residues. DNA for the CDR3: TGTGCCAGCAGTTTAGATGTGTCGGCTTTCGAGCAGTACTTC. This gives the protein CASSLDVSAFEQYF.

The table lists this clone with a count of one. The genes are TRBV4-1 and TRBJ2-7; possibly TRBD1 for D (5 bases). V dropped 0 bases and J dropped 6 bases, with 12 bases sitting between them. The CDR3 runs 14 residues. Germline V gene data show CDR1 as MGHRA and CDR2 as YSYEKL. The CDR3 coding sequence is TGCGCCAGCAGCCAAGACCCAGGGTTGGTCGAGCAGTACTTC. Translating gives CASSQDPGLVEQYF.

J is TRBJ1-1 and V is TRBV27; 11 nucleotides align to TRBD1. The CDR3 runs to 14 residues. CDR1 is MNHEY, CDR2 SMNVEV, per germline (reference sequence). V shed 6 bases, J shed 3 bases, and the junction held 3 bases outside the gene matches. CDR3: CASSPGQGDTEAFF. The CDR3 nucleotides read TGTGCCAGCAGCCCGGGACAGGGGGACACTGAAGCTTTCTTT.

The genes are TRBV27 and TRBJ2-7; the match to TRBD2 covers 10 bases. V was clipped by 8 bases and J by 1 base; unmatched bases: 5. There are 14 residues in the CDR3. CDR1 and CDR2 from the germline V gene are MNHEY and SMNVEV (reference sequence). CDR3 residues: CASGVLAGSYEQYF. The CDR3 DNA reads TGTGCCAGCGGTGTACTAGCGGGATCCTACGAGCAGTACTTC.

The chain combines TRBV27 with TRBJ2-3, with 7 bases identical to TRBD1. J was trimmed by 4 bases and V by 5 bases; bases with no gene match: 6. CDR3 size: 14 residues. CDR1 and CDR2 (germline): MNHEY, SMNVEV (reference sequence). CDR3 in DNA: TGTGCCAGCAGTCCCCGACAGGGCCCAGATACGCAGTATTTT. Its translation is CASSPRQGPDTQYF.

The V call is TRBV7-6, the J call TRBJ2-7; possibly TRBD2 for D (7 bases). The CDR3 length is 15 residues. Germline CDR1 and CDR2: SGHVS and FNYEAQ. V lost 5 bases and J 2 bases, leaving 16 bases between the germline ends. Here the CDR3 DNA reads TGTGCCAGCAGCCCAAGGGGGGGGGTTCCCTACGAGCAGTACTTC. Its translation: CASSPRGGVPYEQYF. Using reference TRBV7-6 and TRBJ2-7 for the parts outside the CDR3, the full variable domain is GAGVSQSPRYKVTKRGQDVALRCDPISGHVSLYWYRQALGQGPEFLTYFNYEAQQDKSGLPNDRFSAERPEGSISTLTIQRTEQRDSAMYRCASSPRGGVPYEQYFGPGTRLTVT.

This chain joins TRBV28 and TRBJ2-7; 8 bases are shared with TRBD2. CDR1 MDHEN and CDR2 SYDVKM come from the germline V gene. The ends lost 4 bases at V and 0 bases at J; junction bases unmatched: 5. The CDR3 covers 15 residues. CDR3 in amino acids: CASSYGGGSSYEQYF. The CDR3 DNA sequence: TGTGCCAGCAGTTATGGCGGGGGGTCCTCCTACGAGCAGTACTTC.

V usage is TRBV13 and J usage is TRBJ2-3, with 13 nucleotides matching TRBD2. The germline V gene has CDR1 PRHDT and CDR2 FYEKMQ (reference sequence). The V and J ends lost 1 base and 6 bases, in that order; junction bases with no gene match: 7. This CDR3 region has 17 residues. The CDR3 DNA reads as TGTGCCAGCAGCTTAGAACTAGCGGGAGGGCTCGGGGATACGCAGTATTTT. Its translation is CASSLELAGGLGDTQYF.

V is TRBV6-5 and J is TRBJ1-5; 8 nucleotides align to TRBD1. The CDR3 extends over 14 amino acids. V dropped 2 bases and J dropped 5; count of bases not matched to a gene: 2. The germline V gene has CDR1 MNHEY and CDR2 SVGAGI. The CDR3 coding sequence is TGTGCCAGCAGTTACGGGACAGGACATCAGCCCCAGCATTTT. Its translation is CASSYGTGHQPQHF.

V gene TRBV28 combines with J gene TRBJ2-5; TRBD2 matches at 10 bases. This CDR3 spans 15 amino acids. Germline V gene data show CDR1 as MDHEN and CDR2 as SYDVKM. Trimming removed 7 bases from V and 2 bases from J; junction bases left unmatched: 7. The CDR3 DNA is TGTGCCAGCACCGGACTAGCGGAGCCACAAGAGACCCAGTACTTC. This translates into CASTGLAEPQETQYF.

This clone was counted only a few times. This rearrangement joins TRBV6-1 to TRBJ1-1, with 9 positions matching TRBD1. CDR1 MNHNS and CDR2 SASEGT come from the germline V gene. V shed 0 bases, J shed 4 bases, and the junction held 6 bases outside the gene matches. The length of the CDR3 is 16 residues. The CDR3 region is CASSEAGGQGGTEAFF. The CDR3 bases are TGTGCCAGCAGTGAAGCCGGGGGACAGGGAGGCACTGAAGCTTTCTTT.

The V gene is TRBV28, the J gene TRBJ2-7; no reliable D call. The germline CDR1 and CDR2 sequences are MDHEN and SYDVKM. V lost 6 bases and J 2 bases, leaving 17 bases between the germline ends. The CDR3 is 15 residues long. The CDR3 nucleotides are TGTGCCAGCAGGGTAGGGTCAGAAATTCCCTACGAGCAGTACTTC. This codes for CASRVGSEIPYEQYF.

The V gene is TRBV7-9, the J gene TRBJ2-1; TRBD1 is a possible D gene (6 bases). The CDR3 sequence is 16 residues long. Trimming shortened V by 5 bases and J by 1 base, and 15 bases separated the two germline ends. Germline assignment: CDR1 SEHNR and CDR2 FQNEAQ (reference sequence). The CDR3 DNA is TGTGCCAGCAGCCTGGAAATGGGGGCATCCTACAATGAGCAGTTCTTC. Amino acid sequence: CASSLEMGASYNEQFF.

The chain links TRBV11-3 to TRBJ2-1; D may be TRBD2 (6 bases). Trimming pared 4 bases from V and 4 bases from J, leaving 14 bases between. The CDR3 consists of 15 residues. CDR1 and CDR2 from the germline V gene are SGHNT and YENEEA. Here the CDR3 DNA reads TGTGCCAGCAGCTCGAGCGCGGGGCAGTACAATGAGCAGTTCTTC. Its translation: CASSSSAGQYNEQFF.

About this clone: The sample has other DNA sequences that encode this CDR3 too. This chain connects TRBV4-1 to TRBJ2-7, with 10 bases lining up with TRBD1. The CDR3 has 14 residues. Germline CDR1 MGHRA, CDR2 YSYEKL. V was clipped by 1 base and J by 4 bases; unmatched bases: 1. The CDR3 coding sequence is TGCGCCAGCAGCCAAGGACAGGGGGCGTACGAGCAGTACTTC. Translated: CASSQGQGAYEQYF.

The rearrangement links TRBV27 to TRBJ2-7; tentatively, D is TRBD1 or TRBD2 (5 bases each). The CDR3 extends over 13 amino acids. Germline CDR1 and CDR2: MNHEY and SMNVEV (reference sequence). The V end was cut by 4 bases, the J end by 4 bases, with 11 bases between. CDR3 sequence reads: CASSWGTLYEQYF. The CDR3 DNA reads as TGTGCCAGCAGTTGGGGGACCCTATACGAGCAGTACTTC.

V is TRBV13 and J is TRBJ1-2; 8 nucleotides align to TRBD1. Germline loops: CDR1 PRHDT, CDR2 FYEKMQ (reference sequence). CDR3 length: 17 amino acids. V shed 5 bases and J 1 base; nucleotides not matched to a gene: 12. This chain's CDR3 is CASSHGDRPFGNYGYTF. In nucleotides, the CDR3 is TGTGCCAGCAGCCACGGGGACAGGCCCTTCGGTAACTATGGCTACACCTTC.

This chain connects TRBV6-5 to TRBJ2-1, with 10 positions matching TRBD2. Germline V gene data show CDR1 as MNHEY and CDR2 as SVGAGI. V lost 0 bases and J lost 6; bases outside the gene matches: 2. The CDR3 spans 15 residues. The CDR3 loop is CASSYSASGSNEQFF. The DNA for the CDR3 is TGTGCCAGCAGTTACTCAGCTAGCGGGAGCAATGAGCAGTTCTTC.

V and J are TRBV7-9 and TRBJ2-1, with 9 bases identical to TRBD2. J was trimmed by 8 bases and V by 8 bases; bases with no gene match: 16. This CDR3 is built from 16 residues. Germline V gene data show CDR1 as SEHNR and CDR2 as FQNEAQ (reference sequence). In DNA form, the CDR3 reads TGTGCCAGCGGGCCCACTGCGGGAGGGCTTAGTGATGAGCAGTTCTTC. This translates into CASGPTAGGLSDEQFF.

The chain recombines TRBV28 with TRBJ2-7; D tentatively fits TRBD1 or TRBD2 (6 bases each). Germline CDR1 reads MDHEN; CDR2 reads SYDVKM. This CDR3 region has 14 residues. The V and J ends lost 4 bases and 0 bases respectively, with 10 bases between them. CDR3 nucleotide sequence: TGTGCCAGCAGTTCCAAGGGGGGCTCCTACGAGCAGTACTTC. This gives the protein CASSSKGGSYEQYF.